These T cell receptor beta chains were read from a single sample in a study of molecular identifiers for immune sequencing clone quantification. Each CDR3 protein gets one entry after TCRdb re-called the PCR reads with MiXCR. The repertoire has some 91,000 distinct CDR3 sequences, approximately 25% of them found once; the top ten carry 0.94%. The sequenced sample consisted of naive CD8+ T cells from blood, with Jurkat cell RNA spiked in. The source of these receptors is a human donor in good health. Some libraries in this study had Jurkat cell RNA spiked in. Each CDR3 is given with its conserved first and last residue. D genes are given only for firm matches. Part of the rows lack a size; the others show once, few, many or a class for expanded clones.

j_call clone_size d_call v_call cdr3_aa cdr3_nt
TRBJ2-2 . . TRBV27 CASSPLNELKSGELFF TGTGCCAGCAGTCCCCTGAATGAGTTAAAGTCCGGGGAGCTGTTTTTT
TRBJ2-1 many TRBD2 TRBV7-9 CASSLGSSGRVLGNEQFF TGTGCCAGCAGCTTAGGATCTAGCGGGAGAGTATTGGGGAATGAGCAGTTCTTC
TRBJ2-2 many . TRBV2 CASREDSLNTGELFF TGTGCCAGCAGGGAGGACAGCCTGAACACCGGGGAGCTGTTTTTT
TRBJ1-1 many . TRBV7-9 CASSLAVMARNTEAFF TGTGCCAGCAGCTTAGCCGTTATGGCCAGAAACACTGAAGCTTTCTTT
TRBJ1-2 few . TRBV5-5 CASSLVRAGGYTF TGTGCCAGCAGCTTGGTCAGGGCCGGTGGCTACACCTTC
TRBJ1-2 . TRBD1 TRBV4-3 CASSQDTDRAYGYTF TGCGCCAGCAGCCAAGATACGGACAGGGCCTATGGCTACACCTTC
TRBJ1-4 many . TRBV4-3 CASSQATATNEKLFF TGCGCCAGCAGCCAAGCGACAGCAACTAATGAAAAACTGTTTTTT
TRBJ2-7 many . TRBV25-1 CASSEVYEQYF TGTGCCAGCAGTGAAGTGTACGAGCAGTACTTC
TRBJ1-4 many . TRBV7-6 CASSPQGSTNEKLFF TGTGCCAGCAGCCCGCAGGGGTCAACTAATGAAAAACTGTTTTTT
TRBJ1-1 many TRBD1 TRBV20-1 CSAAGTGKLEAFF TGCAGTGCCGCCGGGACAGGCAAACTTGAAGCTTTCTTT
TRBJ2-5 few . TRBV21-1 CASSKSTEQETQYF TGTGCCAGCAGCAAAAGCACAGAGCAAGAGACCCAGTACTTC
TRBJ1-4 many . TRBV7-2 CASSFFPGAEKLFF TGTGCCAGCAGCTTTTTCCCAGGGGCTGAAAAACTGTTTTTT
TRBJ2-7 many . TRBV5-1 CASSLALGTSYEQYF TGCGCCAGCAGCTTGGCCCTGGGGACCTCCTACGAGCAGTACTTC
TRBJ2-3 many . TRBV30 CAWSVTGGGTDTQYF TGTGCCTGGAGTGTAACCGGTGGGGGGACAGATACGCAGTATTTT
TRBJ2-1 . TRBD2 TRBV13 CASSQASGSAYNEQFF TGTGCCAGCAGCCAAGCTAGCGGGAGTGCCTACAATGAGCAGTTCTTC
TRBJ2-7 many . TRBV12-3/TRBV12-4 CASSYRVGPYEQYF TGTGCCAGCAGTTACAGGGTTGGTCCCTACGAGCAGTACTTC
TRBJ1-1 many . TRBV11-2 CASSDSAGFVAEAFF TGTGCCAGCAGCGATTCGGCGGGGTTTGTCGCTGAAGCTTTCTTT
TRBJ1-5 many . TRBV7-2 CASSPALGSRQPQHF TGTGCCAGCAGCCCTGCTTTGGGTAGTCGGCAGCCCCAGCATTTT
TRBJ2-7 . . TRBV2 CASRKGGGAYEQYF TGTGCCAGCCGCAAAGGGGGGGGGGCCTACGAGCAGTACTTC
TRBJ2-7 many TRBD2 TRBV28 CASSGGRAYEQYF TGTGCCAGCAGTGGAGGGAGGGCCTACGAGCAGTACTTC
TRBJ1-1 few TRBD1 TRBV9 CASSVDSKPGQLMNTEAFF TGTGCCAGCAGCGTAGACTCTAAACCGGGACAGCTAATGAACACTGAAGCTTTCTTT
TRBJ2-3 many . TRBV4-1 CASSQDTVGDTQYF TGCGCCAGCAGCCAAGATACCGTTGGGGATACGCAGTATTTT
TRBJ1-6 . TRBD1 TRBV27 CASSPGTGGISPLPF TGTGCCAGCAGCCCGGGAACAGGGGGAATTTCCCCCCTCCCCTTT
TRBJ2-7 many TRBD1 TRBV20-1 CSADGAHRGLLYEQYF TGCAGTGCCGACGGCGCTCACAGGGGATTACTCTACGAGCAGTACTTC
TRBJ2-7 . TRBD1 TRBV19 CASSIGTGAYEQYF TGTGCCAGTAGTATAGGGACAGGGGCCTACGAGCAGTACTTC
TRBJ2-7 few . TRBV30 CAWGIYEQYF TGTGCCTGGGGCATTTACGAGCAGTACTTC
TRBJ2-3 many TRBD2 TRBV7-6 CASSFGPAGFSTDTQYF TGTGCCAGCAGCTTTGGCCCAGCGGGGTTTAGCACAGATACGCAGTATTTT
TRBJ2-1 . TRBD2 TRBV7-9 CASTPRAGDYNEQFF TGTGCCAGCACCCCCAGAGCGGGAGATTACAATGAGCAGTTCTTC
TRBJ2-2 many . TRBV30 CAWSGRTANTGELFF TGTGCCTGGAGCGGGCGGACAGCAAACACCGGGGAGCTGTTTTTT
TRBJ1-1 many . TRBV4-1 CASSPRLVQNTEAFF TGCGCCAGCAGCCCCCGTTTGGTTCAGAACACTGAAGCTTTCTTT
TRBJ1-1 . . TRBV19 CASSMGPNTEAFF TGTGCCAGTAGTATGGGACCAAACACTGAAGCTTTCTTT
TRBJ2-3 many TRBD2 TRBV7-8 CASSPGPGLAGGDLTDTQYF TGTGCCAGCAGCCCCGGACCGGGACTAGCGGGCGGGGACCTGACAGATACGCAGTATTTT
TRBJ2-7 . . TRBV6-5 CASKTQIISYKQYF TGTGCCAGCAAAACACAGATCATCTCCTACAAGCAATACTTC
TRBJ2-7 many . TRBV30 CAWSTDPLGQYF TGTGCCTGGAGTACGGACCCCCTGGGGCAGTACTTC
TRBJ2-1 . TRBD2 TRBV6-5 CASSYLAGNNEQLF TGTGCCAGCAGTTACCTAGCGGGGAACAATGAGCAGCTCTTC
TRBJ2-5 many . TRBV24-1 CATSESGRRSYQETQYF TGTGCCACCAGTGAATCCGGACGGAGGTCGTACCAAGAGACCCAGTACTTC
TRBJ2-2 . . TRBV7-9 CASSSWTENTGELFF TGTGCCAGCAGCTCATGGACAGAGAACACCGGGGAGCTGTTTTTT
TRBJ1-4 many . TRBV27 CASSTGRGATNEKLFF TGTGCCAGCAGTACGGGACGGGGGGCCACTAATGAAAAACTGTTTTTT
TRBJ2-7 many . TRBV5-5 CASSWGIGGTYEQYF TGTGCCAGCAGCTGGGGCATAGGAGGAACCTACGAGCAGTACTTC